This TCR beta chain is from a study of T cells in Graves' hyperthyroidism and ophthalmopathy. Background on the study: Prior to any treatment, at the point of initial diagnosis, peripheral blood was collected.

RNA transcripts gave rise to amplified TCR beta CDR3 regions. The TCR CDR3 first-round RT-PCR relied on the HTBI primer set. TCRdb reprocessed the multiplex PCR reads with MiXCR, giving one entry per CDR3 protein. Of 700,000 to 850,000 distinct CDR3 sequences in the sample, about 35% were seen once. This TCR derives from a woman aged 40 to 50 with Graves' hyperthyroidism. The specimen sequenced was blood.

Here the CDR3 reads CSASPSVGDQYF. The CDR3 DNA sequence: TGCAGTGCTAGTCCCTCCGTCGGGGACCAGTACTTC. The chain employs TRBV20-1 and TRBJ2-5; a possible D gene is TRBD2 (5 bases). V lost 3 bases to trimming and J lost 10 bases, with 15 bases between them. Germline V gene sequence: CDR1 DFQATT, CDR2 SNEGSKA (reference sequence). The CDR3 length is 12 residues.